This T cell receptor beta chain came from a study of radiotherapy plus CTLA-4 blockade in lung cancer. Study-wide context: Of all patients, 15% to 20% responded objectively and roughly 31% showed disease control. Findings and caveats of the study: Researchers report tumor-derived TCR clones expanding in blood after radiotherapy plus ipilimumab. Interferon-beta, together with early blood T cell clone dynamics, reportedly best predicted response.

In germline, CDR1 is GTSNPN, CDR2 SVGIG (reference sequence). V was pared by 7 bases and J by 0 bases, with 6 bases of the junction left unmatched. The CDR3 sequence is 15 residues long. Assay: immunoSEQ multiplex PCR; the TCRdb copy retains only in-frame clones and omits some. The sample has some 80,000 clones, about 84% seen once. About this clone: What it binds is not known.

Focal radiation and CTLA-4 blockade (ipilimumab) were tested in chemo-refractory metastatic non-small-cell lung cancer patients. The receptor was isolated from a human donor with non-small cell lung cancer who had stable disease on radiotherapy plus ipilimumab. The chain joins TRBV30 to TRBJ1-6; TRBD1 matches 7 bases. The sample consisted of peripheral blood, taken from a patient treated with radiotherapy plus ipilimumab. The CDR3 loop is CAFFTGASYNSPLHF. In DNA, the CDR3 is TGTGCCTTTTTTACAGGGGCCTCCTATAATTCACCCCTCCACTTT. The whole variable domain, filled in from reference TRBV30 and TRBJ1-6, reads SQTIHQWPATLVQPVGSPLSLECTVEGTSNPNLYWYRQAAGRGLQLLFYSVGIGQISSEVPQNLSASRPQDRQFILSSKKLLLSDSGFYLCAFFTGASYNSPLHFGNGTRLTVT.